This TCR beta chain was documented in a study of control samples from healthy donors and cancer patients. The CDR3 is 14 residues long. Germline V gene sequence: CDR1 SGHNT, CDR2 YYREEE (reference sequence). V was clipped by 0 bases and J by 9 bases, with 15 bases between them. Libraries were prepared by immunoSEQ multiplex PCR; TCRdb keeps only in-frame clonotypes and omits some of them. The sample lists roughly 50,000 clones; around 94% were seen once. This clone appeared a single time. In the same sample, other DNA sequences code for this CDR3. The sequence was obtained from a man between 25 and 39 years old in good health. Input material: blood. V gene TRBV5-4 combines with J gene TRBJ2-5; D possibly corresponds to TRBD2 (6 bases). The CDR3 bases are TGTGCCAGCAGCTTGGTAGGGCACCCGGGGGCCCAGTACTTC. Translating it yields CASSLVGHPGAQYF.